Shown below are 17 T cell receptor beta chains from a single sample sequenced in a study of T cell clonality in common variable immunodeficiency. General observations from the study: Fewer deletions and N-nucleotide insertions were reportedly seen in common variable immunodeficiency TCR beta sequences.

Method: immunoSEQ multiplex PCR; TCRdb's copy keeps in-frame clones and lacks some. The sample is made up of 16,000 or so clones, none counted only once. These TCRs' antigens remain unknown. Material for sequencing was peripheral blood mononuclear cells. The receptors shown here come from a human donor with common variable immunodeficiency.

This clone has at least ten counts. The read finishes 3 residues shy of the CDR3 end, and the germline J gene is used to complete it. Additional DNA sequences in this sample encode the identical CDR3. The V and J genes are TRBV7-3 and TRBJ1-6; D remains ambiguous. The germline V and J ends were trimmed by 2 bases and 2 bases, with 16 bases remaining between them. From germline, CDR1 is SGHTA and CDR2 FQGTGA. CDR3 size: 18 residues. CDR3 amino acids: CASSLLASGRTYNSPLHF. The covered CDR3 bases are TGTGCCAGCAGCTTACTAGCGTCCGGGCGCACCTATAATTCACCC.

Relative to its sample, this clone is medium-sized. The read ends 3 residues early relative to the CDR3; the germline J gene fills the gap. The V and J genes are TRBV6-1 and TRBJ1-2; no clear D gene. The CDR3 has 14 amino acids. V gave up 1 base and J gave up 5 bases, with 11 bases separating them. Germline CDR1 reads MNHNS; CDR2 reads SASEGT. The CDR3 loop is CASSEGVPRYGYTF. CDR3 bases read: TGTGCCAGCAGTGAAGGAGTCCCGAGGTATGGC.

Points on this clone: The read ends 3 residues before the CDR3 terminus; that terminus is restored from the germline J gene. The V call is TRBV10-3, the J call TRBJ2-7; 7 bases map to TRBD1. With 6 bases clipped from V and 2 bases from J, the junction kept 7 bases outside the gene matches. The CDR3 has 14 residues. CDR1 and CDR2 from the germline V gene are ENHRY and SYGVKD. Partial CDR3 DNA: TGTGCCATCAGAAGGGACAGAAGCACCTACGAG. This gives the protein CAIRRDRSTYE. The complete CDR3 reads CAIRRDRSTYEQYF.

This clone was seen a few times. The missing CDR3 end, 3 residues past where the read stops, is filled in from the germline J gene. This sequence joins TRBV20-1 and TRBJ2-5; 10 bases line up with TRBD1. Per germline, CDR1 DFQATT and CDR2 SNEGSKA (reference sequence). The CDR3 is 13 residues long. Trimming cost V 3 bases and J 5 bases; bases outside gene matches: 3. CDR3 protein: CSARDRGWETQYF. The DNA read from the CDR3 is TGCAGTGCTAGGGACAGGGGGTGGGAGACC.

This clone has just a few counts. The CDR3 loop reads CASSLARGSSSYNEQFF. CDR3 DNA, as far as it was read: TGTGCCAGCAGCTTAGCGCGGGGCTCGAGCTCCTACAATGAG. The V gene is TRBV7-8, the J gene TRBJ2-1, with D tentatively TRBD2 (6 bases). The read terminates 3 residues ahead of where the CDR3 ends, so the germline J gene completes it. The CDR3 has 17 amino acids. V lost 0 bases, J lost 0 bases, and 12 bases lay in between. Germline CDR1 reads SGHVS; CDR2 reads FQNEAQ.

This clone was recorded at least ten times. The missing CDR3 end, 3 residues past where the read stops, is filled in from the germline J gene. The gene calls are TRBV30 and TRBJ2-7; 10 nucleotides line up with TRBD1. The V and J ends lost 8 bases and 6 bases, in that order; junction bases with no gene match: 7. The CDR3 totals 12 residues. CDR1 is GTSNPN and CDR2 is SVGIG in the germline V gene (reference sequence). The CDR3 loop is CAADRGQLEQYF. Partial CDR3 DNA: TGTGCCGCCGACAGGGGGCAGCTCGAG.

Concerning this clone: The read is 3 residues too short to cover the CDR3 end, so that end is filled in from the germline J gene. The chain has TRBV30 and TRBJ2-1, with 12 nucleotides matching TRBD1. Trimming removed 5 bases from V and 6 bases from J; junction bases left unmatched: 5. Germline CDR1 GTSNPN, CDR2 SVGIG (reference sequence). CDR3 size: 14 residues. The CDR3 bases that were read are TGTGCCTGGGGACGGGACAGGGGGCCCAATGAG. This encodes CAWGRDRGPNE. The complete CDR3 sequence is CAWGRDRGPNEQFF.

With respect to this clone: The read halts 3 residues ahead of the CDR3 end, with the missing end drawn from the germline J gene. This chain links TRBV30 with TRBJ2-6; D gene uncertain. CDR1 and CDR2 from the germline V gene are GTSNPN and SVGIG (reference sequence). Trimming removed 4 bases at V and 5 bases at J, with 6 bases between. The CDR3 totals 12 residues. CDR3 sequence reads: CAWISWANVLTF. The sequenced part of the CDR3 DNA is TGTGCCTGGATATCGTGGGCCAACGTC.

This clone was found many times. The CDR3 extends 3 residues past the end of the read, so its final part is completed from the germline J gene. J is TRBJ2-4 and V is TRBV5-4; the D gene is possibly TRBD2 (6 bases). This CDR3 is 16 amino acids long. Germline loops: CDR1 SGHNT, CDR2 YYREEE (reference sequence). The V end lost 2 bases, the J end lost 1 base, and 13 bases lay between the germline ends. The CDR3: CASSLGTFGAKNIQYF. The sequenced CDR3 bases are TGTGCCAGCAGCTTAGGGACTTTTGGGGCCAAAAACATT.

The table lists this clone with many counts. Read sequence stops 3 residues before the CDR3 end, and the germline J gene provides the missing end. This chain connects TRBV19 to TRBJ1-5; no clear D. V was cut by 0 bases and J by 5 bases, with 11 bases left in between. Germline V CDR1 and CDR2: LNHDA, SQIVND (reference sequence). This CDR3 contains 15 residues. The CDR3 bases that were read are TGTGCCAGTAGTATAGACAGTAATTCTTATCAGCCC. It specifies CASSIDSNSYQP. The complete CDR3 protein is CASSIDSNSYQPQHF.

The table lists this clone with a few counts. The CDR3 protein is CASSLAVASGGIYEQYF. The sequenced CDR3 bases are TGTGCCAGCAGCTTAGCAGTGGCTAGCGGCGGGATATACGAG. The chain couples TRBV7-2 to TRBJ2-7; the match to TRBD2 covers 7 bases. With the read ending 3 residues before the CDR3 end, the germline J gene is used to fill in that end. The CDR3 spans 17 residues. V was clipped by 0 bases and J by 4 bases; unmatched bases: 12. Germline V lookup: CDR1 SGHTA, CDR2 FQGNSA. The full variable domain, rest sourced from reference TRBV7-2 and TRBJ2-7, is GAGVSQSPSNKVTEKGKDVELRCDPISGHTALYWYRQSLGQGLEFLIYFQGNSAPDKSGLPSDRFSAERTGGSVSTLTIQRTQQEDSAVYLCASSLAVASGGIYEQYFGPGTRLTVT.

This clone was picked up many times. The read comes to an end 3 residues before the CDR3 does, leaving the germline J gene to fill in the end. The chain couples TRBV20-1 to TRBJ1-3, with TRBD1 matching 7 bases. The CDR3 is made up of 15 amino acids. The germline V gene has CDR1 DFQATT and CDR2 SNEGSKA (reference sequence). CDR3 protein: CSARDAGQVAPSIYF. Incomplete CDR3 DNA: TGCAGTGCTAGAGATGCCGGACAGGTTGCCCCCTCG.

This clone has just a few counts. The read ends 3 residues shy of where the CDR3 ends; the end is completed using the germline J gene. The rearrangement joins TRBV7-9 to TRBJ2-1, with D unclear. V lost 1 base and J lost 2, with 6 bases in between. Germline loops: CDR1 SEHNR, CDR2 FQNEAQ (reference sequence). This CDR3 has 14 residues. The CDR3 bases that were read are TGTGCCAGCAGCTTAGAACAGACCTACAATGAG. Translation: CASSLEQTYNE. The whole CDR3 sequence reads CASSLEQTYNEQFF.

A remark on this clone: The read falls 3 residues short of the CDR3 end, and the missing part is taken from the germline J gene. This sequence joins TRBV6-2 or TRBV6-3 and TRBJ2-7; tentative D call: TRBD1 (6 bases). V lost 6 bases, J lost 4 bases, and 10 bases lay in between. This CDR3 is built from 12 residues. Germline V gives CDR1 MNHEY, CDR2 SVGEGT. The sequenced CDR3 bases are TGTGCCAGCAGACCACAGGGTTACGAG. Translating gives CASRPQGYE. The complete CDR3 protein is CASRPQGYEQYF.

To note about this clone: The CDR3 end lies 3 residues beyond the end of the read and is filled in from the germline J gene. The chain has TRBV18 and TRBJ2-6; weak D call: TRBD1 (6 bases). With 3 bases removed from V and 0 bases from J, the gap between germline ends came to 9 bases. This CDR3 has 16 amino acids. CDR1 is KGHSH, CDR2 LQKENI, per germline. The covered CDR3 bases are TGTGCCAGCTCACCGCAGGGGATCTCTGGGGCCAACGTC. This translates into CASSPQGISGANV. The CDR3 reads in full as CASSPQGISGANVLTF.

A few counts support this clone. The read comes to an end 3 residues before the CDR3 does, leaving the germline J gene to fill in the end. The chain employs TRBV20-1 and TRBJ2-3; D unresolved. This CDR3 comprises 14 residues. Germline-derived CDR1 and CDR2 are DFQATT and SNEGSKA (reference sequence). The V end was cut by 3 bases, the J end by 1 base, with 11 bases between. Partial CDR3 DNA: TGCAGTGCTAGTCGCCAACTCGGCACAGATACG. Protein: CSASRQLGTDT. The CDR3 in full is CSASRQLGTDTQYF.

A few counts support this clone. The read falls 3 residues short of the CDR3 end, and the missing part is taken from the germline J gene. The V call is TRBV7-9, the J call TRBJ2-7; TRBD2 matches at 10 bases. Germline trimming cut 2 bases from V and 3 bases from J; bases unmatched to any gene: 4. CDR3 length: 15 amino acids. Germline loops: CDR1 SEHNR, CDR2 FQNEAQ (reference sequence). The covered CDR3 bases are TGTGCCAGCAGCTTAACAACTAGCGGGGACTACGAG. Protein sequence: CASSLTTSGDYE. In full, the CDR3 reads CASSLTTSGDYEQYF.